This T cell receptor beta chain was observed in a study of cytomegalovirus exposure and HLA in healthy donors. About the study: About 79 million unique TCRs from HLA-typed donors were held in an early data release.

Primers: 60 Vbeta forward and 13 Jbeta reverse. The assay was immunoSEQ multiplex PCR, and TCRdb's table has in-frame clones only and misses some. The repertoire consists of 75,000 to 90,000 clones, with around 80% occurring once and the leading ten covering over 10%. Comment on this clone: Its target is not known.

Whole-study findings and limits: Highly shared variants forming one cluster were likely a sequencing artifact. Reports described diagnosis of cytomegalovirus status by the classifier as highly specific and sensitive.

The J segment lost 11 bases and the V segment lost 4 bases, leaving 9 bases of the junction unmatched. Germline V CDR1 and CDR2: SGHAT, FQNNGV. This CDR3 region has 14 residues. The V call is TRBV11-2, the J call TRBJ1-5; 9 bases are shared with TRBD1. The specimen was PBMCs. The clonotype originates from a human donor in good health. The CDR3 DNA is TGTGCCAGCAGCTCGGGACAGGGCCAAAGGACCCAGCATTTT. It codes for CASSSGQGQRTQHF.